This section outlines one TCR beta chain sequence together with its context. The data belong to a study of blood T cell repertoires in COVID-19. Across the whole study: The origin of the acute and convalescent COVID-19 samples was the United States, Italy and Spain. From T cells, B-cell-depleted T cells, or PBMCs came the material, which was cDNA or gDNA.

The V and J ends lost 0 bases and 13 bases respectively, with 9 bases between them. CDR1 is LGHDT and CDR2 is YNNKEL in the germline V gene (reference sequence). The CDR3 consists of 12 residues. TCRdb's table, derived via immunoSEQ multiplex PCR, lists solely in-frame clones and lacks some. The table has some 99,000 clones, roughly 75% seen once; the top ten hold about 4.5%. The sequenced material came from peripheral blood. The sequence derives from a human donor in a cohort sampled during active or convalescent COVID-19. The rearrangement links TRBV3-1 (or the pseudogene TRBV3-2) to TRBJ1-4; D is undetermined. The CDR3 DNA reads TGTGCCAGCAGCCAAGATTATAGTGGACTGTTTTTT. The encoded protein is CASSQDYSGLFF.